This note documents a single TCR beta chain sequence. Profiling relied on immunoSEQ multiplex PCR, and the TCRdb table lists in-frame clones only, not all of them. The data contain about 25,000 clones, more than 80% of them singletons. The data were taken from a study of graft-versus-host responses after intestinal transplantation. With 3 bases removed from V and 2 bases from J, the gap between germline ends came to 6 bases. Germline loops: CDR1 SGHNT, CDR2 YYREEE (reference sequence). CDR3 length: 12 residues. The receptor comes from a human patient who received an intestinal transplant, so some T cells may come from the graft donor. The starting material was PBMCs, obtained 18 days after transplant. The chain links TRBV5-4 to TRBJ2-7; weak D call: TRBD2 (5 bases). The CDR3 sequence: CASSSGTYEQYF. As DNA, the CDR3 is TGTGCCAGCAGCTCGGGGACCTACGAGCAGTACTTC.